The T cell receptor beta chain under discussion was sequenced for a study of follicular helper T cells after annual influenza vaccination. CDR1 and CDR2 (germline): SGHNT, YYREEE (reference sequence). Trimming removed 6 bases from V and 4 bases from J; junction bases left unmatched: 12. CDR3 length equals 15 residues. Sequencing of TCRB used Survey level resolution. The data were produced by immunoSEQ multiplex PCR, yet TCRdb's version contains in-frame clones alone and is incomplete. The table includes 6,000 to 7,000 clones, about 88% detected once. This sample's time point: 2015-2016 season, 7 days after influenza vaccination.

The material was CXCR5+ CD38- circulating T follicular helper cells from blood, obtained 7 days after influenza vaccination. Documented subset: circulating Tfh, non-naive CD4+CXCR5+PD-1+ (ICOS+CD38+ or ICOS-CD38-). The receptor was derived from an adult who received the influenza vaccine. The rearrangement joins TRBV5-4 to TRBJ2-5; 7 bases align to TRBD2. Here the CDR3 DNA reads TGTGCCAGCACCCCTCGCGGGGGTTTGGGAGAGACCCAGTACTTC. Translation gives CASTPRGGLGETQYF.